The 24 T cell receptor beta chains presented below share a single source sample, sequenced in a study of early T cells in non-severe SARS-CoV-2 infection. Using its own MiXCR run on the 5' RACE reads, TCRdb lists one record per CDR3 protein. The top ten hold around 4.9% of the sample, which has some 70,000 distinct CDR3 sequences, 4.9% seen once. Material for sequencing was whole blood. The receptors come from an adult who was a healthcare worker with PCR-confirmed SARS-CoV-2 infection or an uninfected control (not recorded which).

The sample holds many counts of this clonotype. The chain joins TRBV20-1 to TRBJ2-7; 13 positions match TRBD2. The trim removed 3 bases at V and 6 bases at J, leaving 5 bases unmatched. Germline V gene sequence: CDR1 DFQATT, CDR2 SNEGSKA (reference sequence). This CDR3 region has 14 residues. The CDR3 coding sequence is TGCAGTGCTAGGGTGGGACTAGCGGGAAGCGAGCAGTACTTC. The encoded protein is CSARVGLAGSEQYF.

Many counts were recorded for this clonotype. CDR3 loop: CASTETSGATDTQYF. The CDR3 nucleotides are TGTGCCAGCACCGAGACTAGCGGGGCCACAGATACGCAGTATTTT. This sequence joins TRBV6-1 and TRBJ2-3; 11 bases match TRBD2. The CDR3 has 15 residues. V was pared by 7 bases and J by 2 bases, with 5 bases of the junction left unmatched. Germline-derived CDR1 and CDR2 are MNHNS and SASEGT.

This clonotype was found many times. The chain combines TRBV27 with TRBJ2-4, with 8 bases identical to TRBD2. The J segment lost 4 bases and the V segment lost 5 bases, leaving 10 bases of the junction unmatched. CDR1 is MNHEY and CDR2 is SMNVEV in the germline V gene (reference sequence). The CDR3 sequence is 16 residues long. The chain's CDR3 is CASSPWGSGKKNIQYF. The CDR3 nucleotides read TGTGCCAGCAGTCCATGGGGTAGCGGGAAGAAAAACATTCAGTACTTC.

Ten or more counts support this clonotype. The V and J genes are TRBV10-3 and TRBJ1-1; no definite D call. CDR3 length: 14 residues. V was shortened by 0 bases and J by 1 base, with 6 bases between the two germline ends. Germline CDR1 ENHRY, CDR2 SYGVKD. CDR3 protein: CAISESGTNTEAFF. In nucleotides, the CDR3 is TGTGCCATCAGTGAGTCGGGCACGAACACTGAAGCTTTCTTT.

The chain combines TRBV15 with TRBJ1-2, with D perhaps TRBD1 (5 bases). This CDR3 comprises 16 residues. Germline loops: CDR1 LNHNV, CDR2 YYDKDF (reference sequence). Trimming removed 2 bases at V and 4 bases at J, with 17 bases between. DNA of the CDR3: TGTGCCACCAGCAGACCCTCAGGGACGTTTTCCTATGGCTACACCTTC. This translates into CATSRPSGTFSYGYTF.

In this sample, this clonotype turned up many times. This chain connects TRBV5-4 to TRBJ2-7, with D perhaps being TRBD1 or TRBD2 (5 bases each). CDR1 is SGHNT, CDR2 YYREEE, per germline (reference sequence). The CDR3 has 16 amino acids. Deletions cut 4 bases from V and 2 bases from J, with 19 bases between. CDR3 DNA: TGTGCCAGCAGCCCACCCCCGGGCCGAGGGGCCTACGAGCAGTACTTC. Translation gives CASSPPPGRGAYEQYF.

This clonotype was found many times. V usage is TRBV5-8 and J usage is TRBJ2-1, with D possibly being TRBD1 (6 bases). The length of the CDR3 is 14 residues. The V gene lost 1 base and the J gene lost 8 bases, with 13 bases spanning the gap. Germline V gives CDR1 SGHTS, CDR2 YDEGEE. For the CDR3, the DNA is TGTGCCAGCAGCTTGTTTCAGGGGTTCCATGAGCAGTTCTTC. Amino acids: CASSLFQGFHEQFF.

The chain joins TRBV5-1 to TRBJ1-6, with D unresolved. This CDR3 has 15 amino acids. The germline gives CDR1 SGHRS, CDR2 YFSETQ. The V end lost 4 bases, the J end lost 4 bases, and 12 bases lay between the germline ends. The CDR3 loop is CASSPMGGYNSPLHF. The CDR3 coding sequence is TGCGCCAGCAGCCCCATGGGAGGTTATAATTCACCCCTCCACTTT.

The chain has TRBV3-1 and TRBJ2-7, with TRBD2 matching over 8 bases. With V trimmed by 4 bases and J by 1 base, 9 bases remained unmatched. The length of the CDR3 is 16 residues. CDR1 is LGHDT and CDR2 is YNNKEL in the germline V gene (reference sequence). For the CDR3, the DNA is TGTGCCAGCAGCCCTCTTAGCGGGACTCCATCCTACGAGCAGTACTTC. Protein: CASSPLSGTPSYEQYF.

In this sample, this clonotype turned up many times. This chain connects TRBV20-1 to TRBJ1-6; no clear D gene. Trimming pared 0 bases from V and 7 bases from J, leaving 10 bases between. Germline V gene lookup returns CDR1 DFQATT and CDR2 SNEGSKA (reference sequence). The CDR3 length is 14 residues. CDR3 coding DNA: TGCAGTGCTAGAGACGGTGGCAGCAATTCACCCCTCCACTTT. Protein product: CSARDGGSNSPLHF.

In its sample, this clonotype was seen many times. As DNA, the CDR3 is TGTGCCAGCAGCCGATTCAATCCCTCCTACGAGCAGTACTTC. Encoded protein: CASSRFNPSYEQYF. The rearrangement links TRBV6-5 to TRBJ2-7; D is unclear. CDR1 is MNHEY and CDR2 is SVGAGI in the germline V gene. The CDR3 extends over 14 amino acids. Trimming pared 6 bases from V and 0 bases from J, leaving 12 bases between.

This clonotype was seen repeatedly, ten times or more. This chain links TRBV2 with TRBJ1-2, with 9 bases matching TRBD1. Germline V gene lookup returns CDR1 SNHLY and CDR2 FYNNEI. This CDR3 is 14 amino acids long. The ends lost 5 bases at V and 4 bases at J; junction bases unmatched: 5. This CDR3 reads CASSSGTGSYGYTF. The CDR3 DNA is TGTGCCAGCAGTTCCGGGACAGGGTCCTATGGCTACACCTTC. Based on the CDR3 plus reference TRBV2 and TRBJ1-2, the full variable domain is EPEVTQTPSHQVTQMGQEVILRCVPISNHLYFYWYRQILGQKVEFLVSFYNNEISEKSEIFDDQFSVERPDGSNFTLKIRSTKLEDSAMYFCASSSGTGSYGYTFGSGTRLTVV.

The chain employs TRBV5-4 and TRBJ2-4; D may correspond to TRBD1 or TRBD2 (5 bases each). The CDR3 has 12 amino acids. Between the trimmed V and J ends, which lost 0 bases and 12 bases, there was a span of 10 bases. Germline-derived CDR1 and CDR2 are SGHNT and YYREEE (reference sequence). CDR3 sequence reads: CASSLDTGTQYF. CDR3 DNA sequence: TGTGCCAGCAGCTTGGATACCGGGACTCAGTACTTC.

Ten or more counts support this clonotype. CDR3 amino acids: CATSDPLPPNTGELFF. The DNA for the CDR3 is TGTGCCACCAGTGACCCTCTACCCCCGAACACCGGGGAGCTGTTTTTT. This rearrangement joins TRBV24-1 to TRBJ2-2, with D unresolved. The CDR3 is made up of 16 amino acids. Germline V gene data show CDR1 as KGHDR and CDR2 as SFDVKD. V was trimmed by 4 bases and J by 0 bases, leaving 11 bases between them.

The CDR3: CASSAGLAGISYNEQFF. The DNA of the CDR3 is TGTGCCAGCAGCGCCGGACTAGCGGGAATCTCCTACAATGAGCAGTTCTTC. The gene calls are TRBV13 and TRBJ2-1; 12 positions match TRBD2. The CDR3 length is 17 residues. CDR1 and CDR2 from the germline V gene are PRHDT and FYEKMQ (reference sequence). The trim removed 5 bases at V and 0 bases at J, leaving 5 bases unmatched.

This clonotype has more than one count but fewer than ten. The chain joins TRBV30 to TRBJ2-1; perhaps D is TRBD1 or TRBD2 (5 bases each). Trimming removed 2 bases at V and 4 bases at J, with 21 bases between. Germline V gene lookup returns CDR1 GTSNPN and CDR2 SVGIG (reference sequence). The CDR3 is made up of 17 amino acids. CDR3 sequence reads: CAWSSLASLGDYNEQFF. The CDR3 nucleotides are TGTGCCTGGAGTTCTCTCGCTTCGTTGGGGGATTACAATGAGCAGTTCTTC.

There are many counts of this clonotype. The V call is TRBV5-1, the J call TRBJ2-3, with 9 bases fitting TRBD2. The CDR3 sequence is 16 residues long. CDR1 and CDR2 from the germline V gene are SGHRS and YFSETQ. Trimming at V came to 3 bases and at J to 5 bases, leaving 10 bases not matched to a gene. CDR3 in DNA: TGCGCCAGCAGCTCCGGGGGGGCGACTAGCGGAGATACGCAGTATTTT. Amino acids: CASSSGGATSGDTQYF.

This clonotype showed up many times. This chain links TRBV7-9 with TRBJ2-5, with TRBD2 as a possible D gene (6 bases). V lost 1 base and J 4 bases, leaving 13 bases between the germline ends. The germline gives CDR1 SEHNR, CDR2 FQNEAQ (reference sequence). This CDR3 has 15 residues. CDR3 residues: CASSLEEGRRETQYF. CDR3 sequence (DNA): TGTGCCAGCAGCTTAGAGGAGGGCAGACGAGAGACCCAGTACTTC. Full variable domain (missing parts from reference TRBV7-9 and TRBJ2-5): DTGVSQNPRHKITKRGQNVTFRCDPISEHNRLYWYRQTLGQGPEFLTYFQNEAQLEKSRLLSDRFSAERPKGSFSTLEIQRTEQGDSAMYLCASSLEEGRRETQYFGPGTRLLVL.

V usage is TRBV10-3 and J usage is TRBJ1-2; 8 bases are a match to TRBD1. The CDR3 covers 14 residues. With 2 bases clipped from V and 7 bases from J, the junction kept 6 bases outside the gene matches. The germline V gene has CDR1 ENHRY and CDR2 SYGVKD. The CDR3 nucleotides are TGTGCCATCAGTGAGATGACAGGGGAACTTGGCTACACCTTC. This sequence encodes CAISEMTGELGYTF.

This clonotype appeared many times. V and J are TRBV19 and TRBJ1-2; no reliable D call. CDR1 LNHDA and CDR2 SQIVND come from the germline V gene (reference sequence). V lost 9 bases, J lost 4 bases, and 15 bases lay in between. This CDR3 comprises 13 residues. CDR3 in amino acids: CASRPGGSYGYTF. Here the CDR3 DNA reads TGTGCCAGCCGCCCAGGAGGTAGCTATGGCTACACCTTC.

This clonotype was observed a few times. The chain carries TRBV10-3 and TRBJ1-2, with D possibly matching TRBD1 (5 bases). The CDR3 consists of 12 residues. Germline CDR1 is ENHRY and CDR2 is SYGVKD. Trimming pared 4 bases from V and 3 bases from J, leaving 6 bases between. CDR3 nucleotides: TGTGCCATCAGTGTACAGGACTATGGCTACACCTTC. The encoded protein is CAISVQDYGYTF.

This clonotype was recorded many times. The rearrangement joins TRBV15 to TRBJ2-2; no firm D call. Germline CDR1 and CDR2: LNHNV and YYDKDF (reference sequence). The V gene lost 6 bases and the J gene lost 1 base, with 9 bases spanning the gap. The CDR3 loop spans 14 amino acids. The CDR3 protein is CATRSNLNTGELFF. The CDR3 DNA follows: TGTGCCACCAGATCCAACCTGAACACCGGGGAGCTGTTTTTT.

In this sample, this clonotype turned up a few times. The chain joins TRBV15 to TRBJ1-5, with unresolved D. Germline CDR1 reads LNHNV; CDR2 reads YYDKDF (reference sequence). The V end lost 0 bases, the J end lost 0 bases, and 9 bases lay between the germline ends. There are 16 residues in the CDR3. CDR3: CATSRERGYSNQPQHF. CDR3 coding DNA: TGTGCCACCAGCAGAGAAAGAGGATATAGCAATCAGCCCCAGCATTTT. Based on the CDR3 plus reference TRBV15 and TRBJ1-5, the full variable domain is DAMVIQNPRYQVTQFGKPVTLSCSQTLNHNVMYWYQQKSSQAPKLLFHYYDKDFNNEADTPDNFQSRRPNTSFCFLDIRSPGLGDTAMYLCATSRERGYSNQPQHFGDGTRLSIL.

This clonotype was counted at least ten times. The CDR3: CAWSANRGGQPQHF. The CDR3 coding sequence is TGTGCCTGGAGCGCGAACAGGGGGGGACAGCCCCAGCATTTT. The genes are TRBV30 and TRBJ1-5, with TRBD1 matching over 8 bases. J lost 7 bases, V lost 3 bases, and 8 bases had no gene match. CDR1 is GTSNPN and CDR2 is SVGIG in the germline V gene (reference sequence). The CDR3 length is 14 residues. The full variable domain, with the rest looked up from reference TRBV30 and TRBJ1-5, is SQTIHQWPATLVQPVGSPLSLECTVEGTSNPNLYWYRQAAGRGLQLLFYSVGIGQISSEVPQNLSASRPQDRQFILSSKKLLLSDSGFYLCAWSANRGGQPQHFGDGTRLSIL.